Listed below are T cell receptor beta chains from one sample, sequenced in a study of blood T cell repertoires in COVID-19. Sequencing was performed with immunoSEQ multiplex PCR; in TCRdb, only in-frame clones are kept and a portion is missing. The sample has roughly 160,000 clones; 85% to 95% are singletons. The sequencing input was peripheral blood. The receptors were sampled from a man between 45 and 60 years old with acute or convalescent COVID-19. Both conserved end residues are part of each CDR3. Fields, in order: clone size, J gene, D gene, V gene, CDR3 protein, CDR3 DNA. D genes are given only for firm matches. Rows give clone size only sometimes, using once, few, many, or a class for an expanded clone.

once TRBJ2-5 NA TRBV3-1/TRBV3-2 CASSTQDVETQYF TGTGCCAGCAGTACCCAGGATGTGGAGACCCAGTACTTC
NA TRBJ2-1 NA TRBV9 CASSVRGGSYNEQFF TGTGCCAGCAGCGTCAGGGGAGGGTCCTACAATGAGCAGTTCTTC
NA TRBJ2-3 NA TRBV4-3 CASSQEEGWDTQYF TGCGCCAGCAGCCAAGAGGAGGGGTGGGATACGCAGTATTTT
NA TRBJ1-6 NA TRBV3-1/TRBV3-2 CASSQLLRGNSPLHF TGTGCCAGCAGCCAACTCCTAAGAGGGAATTCACCCCTCCACTTT
once TRBJ2-1 TRBD2 TRBV28 CASSLLAGGPWVF TGTGCCAGCAGTTTGTTAGCGGGAGGGCCGTGGGTCTTC
NA TRBJ2-3 NA TRBV30 CAWRRRGPDTQYF TGTGCCTGGAGGAGGCGGGGGCCAGATACGCAGTATTTT
once TRBJ2-4 TRBD1 TRBV5-4 CASSSRTGYSPQYF TGTGCCAGCAGCTCCAGGACAGGGTACAGTCCACAGTACTTC
NA TRBJ2-6 NA TRBV30 CAWSVQAANVLTF TGTGCCTGGAGTGTACAGGCGGCCAACGTCCTGACTTTC
few TRBJ1-5 TRBD1 TRBV6-5 CASRMGQGSNQPQHF TGTGCCAGCAGGATGGGACAGGGTAGTAATCAGCCCCAGCATTTT
NA TRBJ2-1 TRBD2 TRBV7-3 CASSRSGGNYNEQFF TGTGCCAGCAGTCGGTCGGGGGGTAACTACAATGAGCAGTTCTTC
NA TRBJ1-2 TRBD1 TRBV6-5 CASSYQGVNYGYTF TGTGCCAGCAGTTACCAGGGGGTTAACTATGGCTACACCTTC
NA TRBJ2-7 TRBD2 TRBV2 CASSRQGVTSGDYEQYF TGTGCCAGCAGTCGACAGGGAGTGACTAGCGGAGACTACGAGCAGTACTTC
NA TRBJ1-1 NA TRBV5-1 CASSLDGQGLTEAFF TGCGCCAGCAGCTTGGATGGGCAGGGGCTCACTGAAGCTTTCTTT
NA TRBJ2-4 NA TRBV27 CASSLSPGSAKNIQYF TGTGCCAGCAGTTTATCCCCGGGGTCCGCCAAAAACATTCAGTACTTC
NA TRBJ1-5 TRBD1 TRBV4-1 CASSQGQGGGQPQHF TGCGCCAGCAGCCAAGGACAGGGGGGCGGTCAGCCCCAGCATTTT
NA TRBJ2-1 TRBD1 TRBV11-2 CASSTRDRVEQFF TGTGCCAGCAGCACCCGGGACAGGGTTGAGCAGTTCTTC
NA TRBJ2-2 TRBD2 TRBV9 CAPTTSGGGTGELFF TGTGCCCCCACCACTAGCGGGGGGGGCACCGGGGAGCTGTTTTTT
once TRBJ2-7 NA TRBV6-5 CASSLVGRGSYEQYF TGTGCCAGCAGTCTTGTAGGAAGGGGGTCCTACGAGCAGTACTTC
NA TRBJ1-6 NA TRBV7-9 CASSITGYNSPLHF TGTGCCAGCAGCATAACAGGGTATAATTCACCCCTCCACTTT
few TRBJ2-1 TRBD2 TRBV9 CASSVRTSGINEQFF TGTGCCAGCAGCGTAAGGACTAGCGGGATTAATGAGCAGTTCTTC
NA TRBJ1-5 NA TRBV6-5 CASSREGRSNQPQHF TGTGCCAGCAGCCGGGAGGGGCGTAGCAATCAGCCCCAGCATTTT
once TRBJ1-4 TRBD1 TRBV13 CASSPDGTGRGEKLFF TGTGCCAGCAGCCCGGATGGGACAGGACGGGGTGAAAAACTGTTTTTT
NA TRBJ2-5 NA TRBV5-1 CASSLARRRSETQYF TGCGCCAGCAGCTTGGCTAGGAGGAGATCAGAGACCCAGTACTTC
NA TRBJ1-6 NA TRBV27 CASSPGSNNSPLHF TGTGCCAGCAGTCCAGGATCTAATAATTCACCCCTCCACTTT
once TRBJ1-4 TRBD1 TRBV5-1 CASGQGAATNEKLFF TGCGCCAGCGGACAGGGGGCAGCCACTAATGAAAAACTGTTTTTT
NA TRBJ2-3 NA TRBV15 CATSPNTGGLNTDTQYF TGTGCCACCAGCCCTAATACAGGGGGACTAAACACAGATACGCAGTATTTT
NA TRBJ1-3 NA TRBV3-1/TRBV3-2 CASSQDRSSGNTIYF TGTGCCAGCAGCCAAGATAGAAGCTCTGGAAACACCATATATTTT
NA TRBJ2-3 NA TRBV14 CASSPSPRGTQYF TGTGCCAGCAGTCCAAGCCCTCGTGGTACGCAGTATTTT
NA TRBJ2-3 NA TRBV6-2/TRBV6-3 CASSYDGESTDTQYF TGTGCCAGCAGTTACGACGGGGAAAGCACAGATACGCAGTATTTT
few TRBJ1-2 TRBD1 TRBV6-1 CASSEAGTGASYTF TGTGCCAGCAGTGAAGCCGGGACAGGGGCAAGCTACACCTTC
NA TRBJ1-4 NA TRBV2 CASQESGGSEKLFF TGTGCCAGCCAAGAGTCGGGGGGTTCTGAAAAACTGTTTTTT
NA TRBJ2-1 NA TRBV7-9 CASSEGGSYNEQFF TGTGCCAGCAGTGAAGGGGGCTCCTACAATGAGCAGTTCTTC
once TRBJ1-6 NA TRBV11-2 CASSLVQGYSPLHF TGTGCCAGCAGCTTAGTACAGGGATATTCACCCCTCCACTTT
NA TRBJ2-1 NA TRBV18 CASSPLLSSYNEQFF TGTGCCAGCTCACCCCTCCTAAGCTCCTACAATGAGCAGTTCTTC
NA TRBJ2-1 NA TRBV4-1 CASSPWPGTAAITSSNEQFF TGCGCCAGCAGCCCCTGGCCCGGGACAGCTGCAATTACTAGCTCCAATGAGCAGTTCTTC
NA TRBJ2-2 TRBD2 TRBV3-1/TRBV3-2 CASRRTSGDTGELFF TGTGCCAGCAGAAGGACTAGCGGGGACACCGGGGAGCTGTTTTTT
NA TRBJ1-3 NA TRBV11-1 CASSSFGQRSGNTIYF TGTGCCAGCAGCTCCTTTGGCCAACGCTCTGGAAACACCATATATTTT
NA TRBJ2-7 TRBD2 TRBV7-2 CASSLGGRYEQYF TGTGCCAGCAGCTTGGGGGGGAGGTACGAGCAGTACTTC